These 21 T cell receptor beta chains were sequenced from one sample in a study of blood T cell repertoires in COVID-19. Some clones are missing from TCRdb's copy, which holds only in-frame ones; the method was immunoSEQ multiplex PCR. The data contain about 130,000 clones, over 75% of them singletons. Sequenced input: peripheral blood. Receptors originate from a woman aged 80 or over with acute or convalescent COVID-19.

The chain joins TRBV11-2 to TRBJ2-7; TRBD2 agrees at 12 bases. The CDR3 sequence is 15 residues long. CDR1 SGHAT and CDR2 FQNNGV come from the germline V gene. After removal of 1 base from V and 2 bases from J, the junction contained 0 bases not matched to a gene. The CDR3 is CASSLASGGAYEQYF. CDR3 nucleotide sequence: TGTGCCAGCAGCTTAGCTAGCGGGGGGGCCTACGAGCAGTACTTC.

The V call is TRBV7-8, the J call TRBJ2-1; D unclear. V lost 2 bases and J lost 9, with 8 bases in between. Germline V CDR1 and CDR2: SGHVS, FQNEAQ. The CDR3 totals 12 residues. CDR3 in amino acids: CASSLLSGEQFF. CDR3 nucleotides: TGTGCCAGCAGCTTACTATCAGGTGAGCAGTTCTTC.

This chain uses TRBV10-2 with TRBJ2-7; possible D gene TRBD1, 5 bases. V was trimmed by 3 bases and J by 9 bases, leaving 12 bases between them. CDR1 is WSHSY, CDR2 SAAADI, per germline. The CDR3 has 12 amino acids. DNA for the CDR3: TGCGCCAGCAGTGAACAGGCAAAGGGGCAGTACTTC. Translating gives CASSEQAKGQYF.

The chain joins TRBV5-1 to TRBJ1-1, with D possibly TRBD1 on 5 matching bases. Germline CDR1 SGHRS, CDR2 YFSETQ. The CDR3 covers 17 residues. V dropped 0 bases and J dropped 3 bases, with 18 bases sitting between them. This chain's CDR3 is CASSLAVLRIGDTEAFF. In DNA form, the CDR3 reads TGCGCCAGCAGCTTGGCCGTGCTTAGGATAGGGGACACTGAAGCTTTCTTT.

This clone appeared a single time. The rearrangement joins TRBV9 to TRBJ2-7; 8 bases align to TRBD1. The junction had 13 bases not matched to a gene; V was cut back by 4 bases and J by 7 bases. This CDR3 contains 15 residues. CDR1 and CDR2 (germline): SGDLS, YYNGEE. CDR3 in DNA: TGTGCCAGCAGCCCTCCGCCGGGGACAGGCGGGGAGCAGTACTTC. This sequence encodes CASSPPPGTGGEQYF.

V gene TRBV24-1 combines with J gene TRBJ1-1, with D possibly being TRBD1 (5 bases). CDR3 length: 12 amino acids. Germline loops: CDR1 KGHDR, CDR2 SFDVKD. Trimming took 10 bases from V and 1 from J, leaving 9 bases between them. The CDR3 loop reads CATLTGNTEAFF. CDR3 bases: TGTGCCACTTTAACAGGGAACACTGAAGCTTTCTTT.

The V and J genes are TRBV4-2 and TRBJ2-7; D not certain. V lost 0 bases and J 2 bases, leaving 8 bases between the germline ends. Germline V gives CDR1 LGHNA, CDR2 YNFKEQ. The CDR3 length is 14 residues. In DNA, the CDR3 is TGTGCCAGCAGCCAAGATTGGCAGACCTACGAGCAGTACTTC. It codes for CASSQDWQTYEQYF.

The chain joins TRBV5-1 to TRBJ2-1; 8 bases are shared with TRBD1. This CDR3 has 15 amino acids. With V trimmed by 4 bases and J by 9 bases, 12 bases remained unmatched. Germline V lookup: CDR1 SGHRS, CDR2 YFSETQ. CDR3 loop: CASSHRTGLSGEQFF. CDR3 DNA: TGCGCCAGCAGCCATAGGACAGGGCTCTCCGGTGAGCAGTTCTTC.

The rearrangement links TRBV10-3 to TRBJ2-3; D is perhaps TRBD1 (5 bases). The CDR3 loop spans 13 amino acids. Trimming shortened V by 7 bases and J by 3 bases, and 11 bases separated the two germline ends. The germline gives CDR1 ENHRY, CDR2 SYGVKD. CDR3 sequence: CAINQGRTDTQYF. CDR3 nucleotide sequence: TGTGCCATCAATCAGGGTAGAACAGATACGCAGTATTTT.

V is TRBV28 and J is TRBJ1-2; 11 bases agree with TRBD1. V dropped 6 bases and J dropped 7; count of bases not matched to a gene: 10. This CDR3 has 15 amino acids. CDR1 and CDR2 (germline): MDHEN, SYDVKM. The CDR3 DNA follows: TGTGCCAGCAGCCCCGGACAGGGGGCGCGGCGTGGCTACACCTTC. Translated: CASSPGQGARRGYTF.

This chain joins TRBV18 and TRBJ2-1; D is uncertain. Germline assignment: CDR1 KGHSH and CDR2 LQKENI. Trimming removed 4 bases from V and 0 bases from J, with 13 bases in between. CDR3 length: 16 residues. In DNA, the CDR3 is TGTGCCAGCTCACTCTACGAGAAACTCTCCTACAATGAGCAGTTCTTC. It translates to CASSLYEKLSYNEQFF.

This sequence joins TRBV15 and TRBJ1-1; 7 nucleotides match TRBD1. J gave up 0 bases and V 0 bases, and 4 bases lay outside the gene matches. This CDR3 spans 16 amino acids. Per the germline V gene, CDR1 is LNHNV and CDR2 is YYDKDF (reference sequence). The DNA of the CDR3 is TGTGCCACCAGCAGAGAGACAGGGAACATGAACACTGAAGCTTTCTTT. Amino acid sequence: CATSRETGNMNTEAFF. Variable domain in full (rest from reference TRBV15 and TRBJ1-1): DAMVIQNPRYQVTQFGKPVTLSCSQTLNHNVMYWYQQKSSQAPKLLFHYYDKDFNNEADTPDNFQSRRPNTSFCFLDIRSPGLGDTAMYLCATSRETGNMNTEAFFGQGTRLTVV.

This chain uses TRBV7-9 with TRBJ1-2; the D is unclear. The V gene lost 3 bases and the J gene lost 10 bases, with 18 bases spanning the gap. Germline V CDR1 and CDR2: SEHNR, FQNEAQ (reference sequence). The CDR3 runs to 14 residues. CDR3 bases: TGTGCCAGCAGCTTCGGTGAATCCTGGGCCTACTACACCTTC. It specifies CASSFGESWAYYTF.

This chain links TRBV5-3 with TRBJ1-1; D might be TRBD1 (5 bases). TRBV5-3 is filed as an ORF, its function uncertain. The CDR3 covers 15 residues. Trimming pared 6 bases from V and 2 bases from J, leaving 17 bases between. This CDR3 reads CARIIGGRANTEAFF. Written as DNA, the CDR3 is TGTGCCAGAATAATCGGGGGTAGGGCTAACACTGAAGCTTTCTTT.

V gene TRBV7-3 combines with J gene TRBJ1-1; 8 positions match TRBD1. Germline loops: CDR1 SGHTA, CDR2 FQGTGA. There are 14 residues in the CDR3. V was pared by 3 bases and J by 4 bases, with 4 bases of the junction left unmatched. CDR3 residues: CASSLPGGSTEAFF. The CDR3 DNA reads TGTGCCAGCAGCTTGCCAGGGGGCAGCACTGAAGCTTTCTTT.

The rearrangement links TRBV6-5 to TRBJ2-7, with 7 bases that match TRBD1. The CDR3 extends over 16 amino acids. The germline V gene encodes CDR1 MNHEY and CDR2 SVGAGI. Trimming cost V 2 bases and J 7 bases; bases outside gene matches: 14. The CDR3 sequence: CASSYHTGTDPKEQYF. Written as DNA, the CDR3 is TGTGCCAGCAGTTACCATACCGGGACAGACCCTAAGGAGCAGTACTTC.

This chain uses TRBV9 with TRBJ1-2; the match to TRBD1 covers 7 bases. From germline, CDR1 is SGDLS and CDR2 YYNGEE. Trimming at V came to 4 bases and at J to 1 base, leaving 7 bases not matched to a gene. This CDR3 is built from 15 residues. The CDR3, as DNA: TGTGCCAGCAGCCCCCGGACAGGACTTAACTATGGCTACACCTTC. This translates into CASSPRTGLNYGYTF.

This chain connects TRBV6-5 to TRBJ1-1, with D perhaps TRBD1 (6 bases). CDR1 is MNHEY and CDR2 is SVGAGI in the germline V gene. The V gene lost 6 bases and the J gene lost 5 bases, with 16 bases spanning the gap. CDR3 size: 14 residues. CDR3 sequence: CASSKWGGETEAFF. The CDR3 coding sequence is TGTGCCAGCAGCAAATGGGGGGGCGAGACTGAAGCTTTCTTT.

This chain joins TRBV2 and TRBJ1-5; D may be TRBD1 (6 bases). V was pared by 7 bases and J by 4 bases, with 14 bases between. This CDR3 has 14 amino acids. Germline CDR1 SNHLY, CDR2 FYNNEI. The CDR3 loop is CASTRDTENQPQHF. In nucleotides, the CDR3 is TGTGCCAGCACCCGGGACACGGAAAATCAGCCCCAGCATTTT.

The chain employs TRBV23-1 and TRBJ2-1; no clear D gene. Being an ORF, TRBV23-1 has a function that is uncertain. V dropped 3 bases and J dropped 9 bases, with 15 bases sitting between them. The CDR3 runs 14 residues. The CDR3 reads CASSQRLVGGEQFF. Written as DNA, the CDR3 is TGCGCCAGCAGTCAGCGGCTAGTAGGTGGTGAGCAGTTCTTC.

The V gene is TRBV4-2, the J gene TRBJ2-2, with TRBD1 matching 8 bases. This CDR3 has 17 residues. Trimming removed 8 bases from V and 7 bases from J; junction bases left unmatched: 18. Germline CDR1 reads LGHNA; CDR2 reads YNFKEQ. The CDR3 DNA reads as TGTGCCAGCGGCGGGAATCGTAGGGACAGGAGTAGCGGGGAGCTGTTTTTT. Its protein product is CASGGNRRDRSSGELFF.